A single sample gave rise to the 14 T cell receptor beta chains below, sequenced in a study of blood T cell repertoires in COVID-19. Measured with immunoSEQ multiplex PCR; TCRdb has only the in-frame clones, and not every one. The sample has hundreds of thousands of clones; around 82% are singletons. The sequenced sample was peripheral blood. The receptors shown here come from a woman of 80 years or more with active or convalescent COVID-19.

V is TRBV6-5 and J is TRBJ1-5; 7 bases match TRBD1. The CDR3 is made up of 13 amino acids. With V trimmed by 4 bases and J by 9 bases, 6 bases remained unmatched. Per the germline V gene, CDR1 is MNHEY and CDR2 is SVGAGI. The CDR3: CASSLRSGGPQHF. DNA of the CDR3: TGTGCCAGCAGTTTACGATCAGGGGGGCCCCAGCATTTT.

This chain uses TRBV28 with TRBJ1-6, with D unresolved. Germline V CDR1 and CDR2: MDHEN, SYDVKM. This CDR3 is 15 amino acids long. The ends were cut back, 2 bases at V and 3 bases at J, with 8 bases in the middle. CDR3 region: CASSLEGIYNSPLHF. CDR3 nucleotides: TGTGCCAGCAGTTTAGAGGGAATCTATAATTCACCCCTCCACTTT.

This clone was counted between two and nine times. The chain couples TRBV24-1 to TRBJ2-7; TRBD1 matches at 11 bases. This CDR3 contains 15 residues. V lost 5 bases and J lost 6; bases outside the gene matches: 8. The germline V gene has CDR1 KGHDR and CDR2 SFDVKD. The CDR3 bases are TGTGCCACCAGTGCCGGGACAGGGGGAACAAGCGAGCAGTACTTC. This codes for CATSAGTGGTSEQYF.

J is TRBJ2-1 and V is TRBV13; a possible D gene is TRBD2 (5 bases). V lost 4 bases and J lost 12, with 16 bases in between. Germline assignment: CDR1 PRHDT and CDR2 FYEKMQ (reference sequence). The CDR3 runs to 13 residues. The chain's CDR3 is CASSSDSAGVQFF. DNA for the CDR3: TGTGCCAGCAGCTCGGACTCCGCGGGTGTGCAGTTCTTC.

The chain links TRBV3-1 (or the pseudogene TRBV3-2) to TRBJ1-3, with TRBD1 matching 7 bases. The CDR3 is made up of 17 amino acids. Germline lookup yields CDR1 LGHDT and CDR2 YNNKEL (reference sequence). The trim removed 1 base at V and 0 bases at J, leaving 6 bases unmatched. This CDR3 is CASSQGPGQISGNTIYF. The CDR3 DNA reads as TGTGCCAGCAGCCAAGGACCGGGACAGATCTCTGGAAACACCATATATTTT.

The rearrangement links TRBV19 to TRBJ1-4; the D gene is possibly TRBD1 (5 bases). Germline V lookup: CDR1 LNHDA, CDR2 SQIVND (reference sequence). The CDR3 is 16 residues long. Trimming shortened V by 6 bases and J by 8 bases, and 22 bases separated the two germline ends. The CDR3: CASSKGLTRTSEKLFF. The DNA of the CDR3 is TGTGCCAGTAGCAAGGGGCTAACAAGGACTAGCGAAAAACTGTTTTTT.

V is TRBV18 and J is TRBJ2-7; D is uncertain. CDR3 length equals 13 residues. V shed 6 bases and J shed 4 bases, with 13 bases lying between them. The germline CDR1 and CDR2 sequences are KGHSH and LQKENI. In DNA, the CDR3 is TGTGCCAGCTCCCTATTAAACTCTTACGAGCAGTACTTC. This gives the protein CASSLLNSYEQYF.

CDR3: CASSVKEGANYGYTF. The CDR3 coding sequence is TGTGCCAGCAGTGTAAAGGAGGGAGCTAACTATGGCTACACCTTC. This rearrangement joins TRBV2 to TRBJ1-2; D not certain. V dropped 4 bases and J dropped 0 bases, with 12 bases sitting between them. CDR3 size: 15 residues. Per germline, CDR1 SNHLY and CDR2 FYNNEI.

V gene TRBV19 combines with J gene TRBJ1-1; no firm D call. CDR1 and CDR2 (germline): LNHDA, SQIVND (reference sequence). The CDR3 runs 15 residues. The V and J ends lost 7 bases and 0 bases respectively, with 15 bases between them. The CDR3, as DNA: TGTGCCAGTATAAATTTTCTAGGAATGAACACTGAAGCTTTCTTT. It specifies CASINFLGMNTEAFF.

The CDR3 spells CASKPGLGEETQYF. The CDR3 DNA reads as TGTGCCAGCAAGCCGGGTTTGGGTGAAGAGACCCAGTACTTC. The chain joins TRBV27 to TRBJ2-5; D is undetermined. The CDR3 is 14 residues long. Trimming shortened V by 7 bases and J by 3 bases, and 15 bases separated the two germline ends. Germline lookup yields CDR1 MNHEY and CDR2 SMNVEV (reference sequence).

On this clone: At one of its ends the junction is not consistent with the germline gene, which may arise from a read error. V usage is TRBV19 and J usage is TRBJ1-5, with D possibly being TRBD1 (6 bases). CDR1 is LNHDA, CDR2 SQIVND, per germline (reference sequence). CDR3 length: 15 amino acids. The CDR3 region is CASSEGTRLVGPQHF. The CDR3, as DNA: TGTGCCAGTAGCGAGGGGACACGGCTTGTCGGGCCCCAGCATTTC. The variable domain in full, completed from reference TRBV19 and TRBJ1-5, reads DGGITQSPKYLFRKEGQNVTLSCEQNLNHDAMYWYRQDPGQGLRLIYYSQIVNDFQKGDIAEGYSVSREKKESFPLTVTSAQKNPTAFYLCASSEGTRLVGPQHFGDGTRLSIL.

The chain is built from TRBV28 and TRBJ1-2, with TRBD1 identical over 7 bases. Trimming at V came to 3 bases and at J to 5 bases, leaving 12 bases not matched to a gene. This CDR3 has 16 residues. Germline CDR1 and CDR2: MDHEN and SYDVKM. DNA for the CDR3: TGTGCCAGCAGTTTTAACCGCCCAGGGGGACCTTATGGCTACACCTTC. Protein sequence: CASSFNRPGGPYGYTF.

CDR3 residues: CASSVQGTVEAFF. As DNA, the CDR3 is TGTGCCAGCAGTGTCCAGGGGACAGTTGAAGCTTTCTTT. The rearrangement uses TRBV25-1 and TRBJ1-1, with TRBD1 matching over 7 bases. The germline gives CDR1 MGHDK, CDR2 SYGVNS. The CDR3 runs to 13 residues. The ends lost 4 bases at V and 7 bases at J; junction bases unmatched: 6.

The CDR3 loop reads CASSKDEGMCTEAFF. The CDR3 DNA reads as TGTGCCAGCAGCAAAGATGAGGGAATGTGCACTGAAGCTTTCTTT. The chain is built from TRBV21-1 and TRBJ1-1. TRBV21-1 is tagged as a pseudogene. The length of the CDR3 is 15 residues.